This is a list of T cell receptor beta chains from one sample in a study of CD8 T cells in ankylosing spondylitis. TCRdb re-derived calls from the 5' RACE reads in MiXCR, one entry per CDR3 protein. Among 30,000 to 45,000 distinct CDR3 sequences listed, about an eighth were seen once. The specimen sequenced was synovial fluid, either unsorted or a sorted T cell fraction (not recorded which). These receptors were collected from a male donor with ankylosing spondylitis. Both conserved end residues are part of each CDR3. D genes are given only for firm matches. Clone size is given for some rows only: seen once, a few or many times, or a class if the clone is expanded.

j_call | clone_size | v_call | d_call | cdr3_aa | cdr3_nt
TRBJ2-1 | many | TRBV6-4 | TRBD2 | CASSEGAGGLGEQFF | TGTGCCAGCAGTGAAGGGGCGGGAGGCTTAGGGGAGCAGTTCTTC
TRBJ2-7 | - | TRBV7-9 | - | CASSPGLHLLYEQYF | TGTGCCAGCAGCCCGGGACTCCACCTCCTCTACGAGCAGTACTTC
TRBJ2-5 | - | TRBV6-2/TRBV6-3 | - | CASNFPGNLVMTQYF | TGTGCCAGCAATTTCCCGGGAAACCTGGTTATGACCCAGTACTTC
TRBJ2-5 | - | TRBV20-1 | TRBD2 | CSARRLAGGPRETQYF | TGCAGTGCTAGACGACTAGCGGGGGGGCCTAGAGAGACCCAGTACTTC
TRBJ2-1 | many | TRBV7-2 | - | CASSGLNEQFF | TGTGCCAGCAGCGGGCTCAATGAGCAGTTCTTC
TRBJ2-5 | few | TRBV27 | - | CASLYGETQYF | TGTGCCAGCCTATACGGGGAAACCCAGTACTTC
TRBJ1-5 | few | TRBV10-3 | TRBD1 | CATAPGQVNQPQHF | TGTGCCACGGCTCCGGGACAGGTAAATCAGCCCCAGCATTTT
TRBJ2-2 | - | TRBV9 | - | CASSVVLRGRVGELFF | TGTGCCAGCAGCGTAGTTCTCAGGGGAAGAGTCGGGGAGCTGTTTTTT
TRBJ1-1 | large | TRBV6-5 | TRBD1 | CASSYDGTVTEAFF | TGTGCCAGCAGTTACGATGGGACAGTTACTGAAGCTTTCTTT
TRBJ2-1 | - | TRBV27 | - | CASSYLGTVDEQFF | TGTGCCAGCAGTTATCTTGGGACTGTCGATGAGCAGTTCTTC
TRBJ1-3 | - | TRBV9 | - | CASSVVGNSGNTIYF | TGTGCCAGCAGCGTCGTGGGGAACTCTGGAAACACCATATATTTT
TRBJ2-5 | few | TRBV28 | - | CASSGTRGLQETQYF | TGTGCCAGCAGTGGGACCAGGGGCCTTCAAGAGACCCAGTACTTC
TRBJ2-7 | many | TRBV24-1 | TRBD2 | CATADGTSGYEQYF | TGTGCCACCGCGGATGGGACTAGCGGGTACGAGCAGTACTTC
TRBJ1-2 | few | TRBV15 | - | CATSRVLRARGYTF | TGTGCCACCAGCAGAGTTCTCAGGGCTCGTGGCTACACCTTC
TRBJ2-3 | - | TRBV12-3/TRBV12-4 | TRBD2 | CASGTSGGRDTQYF | TGTGCCAGCGGAACTAGCGGGGGCCGGGATACGCAGTATTTT
TRBJ1-5 | - | TRBV28 | - | CASSFVQGVNQPQHF | TGTGCCAGCAGTTTTGTTCAGGGAGTCAATCAGCCCCAGCATTTT
TRBJ2-1 | many | TRBV20-1 | TRBD2 | CSASSGLAGAEQFF | TGCAGTGCTAGTAGCGGACTAGCGGGAGCTGAGCAGTTCTTC
TRBJ2-1 | - | TRBV24-1 | - | CATSDLGQGGDVGEQFF | TGTGCCACCAGTGATTTAGGGCAGGGCGGCGATGTAGGTGAGCAGTTCTTC
TRBJ2-3 | many | TRBV7-2 | - | CASSLSSDTQYF | TGTGCCAGCAGCTTAAGCTCAGATACGCAGTATTTT
TRBJ2-2 | few | TRBV7-6 | - | CASSPDRLTGELFF | TGTGCCAGCAGCCCGGACAGACTTACCGGGGAGCTGTTTTTT
TRBJ2-1 | many | TRBV15 | TRBD2 | CATSRLAGSYNEQFF | TGTGCCACCAGCAGATTAGCGGGCTCCTACAATGAGCAGTTCTTC
TRBJ2-3 | - | TRBV4-2 | - | CASSQGTGDTDTQYF | TGTGCCAGCAGCCAAGGTACAGGAGACACAGATACGCAGTATTTT
TRBJ2-3 | medium-sized | TRBV7-9 | - | CASSPRLRDSSSDTQYF | TGTGCCAGCAGCCCCCGGCTCCGGGACTCAAGTTCAGATACGCAGTATTTT